The TCR beta chain described here comes from a study of T cell clonotyping in hematopoietic cell transplantation. Study-level points and caveats: After transplant, recipient diversity fell while pathologically expanded clonotypes grew through day 180. Broader posttransplant TCR repertoire diversity was predicted by graft donor and pretransplant recipient Inverse Simpson Index values.

This table comes from immunoSEQ multiplex PCR, and its TCRdb copy is limited to in-frame clones, with some not included. The sample consists of 5,000 to 6,500 clones, 78% of them appearing once. Samples: about 28 days before transplant, then days 30, 100 and 180 after. The CDR3 runs to 15 residues. V lost 3 bases, J lost 0 bases, and 9 bases lay in between. CDR1 and CDR2 (germline): KGHSH, LQKENI. In regard to this clone: Its antigen is not known.

V gene TRBV18 combines with J gene TRBJ1-3; D remains ambiguous. The receptor's source is a male patient aged 70 to 85 who had an allogeneic stem cell transplant from an unrelated donor, so T cells may come from the graft donor. Some clones in this sample may be carry-over from other donors' samples. Material: peripheral blood mononuclear cells, obtained 180 days after allogeneic stem cell transplant. The chain's CDR3 is CASSPMPNSGNTIYF. CDR3 coding DNA: TGTGCCAGCTCACCCATGCCCAACTCTGGAAACACCATATATTTT.